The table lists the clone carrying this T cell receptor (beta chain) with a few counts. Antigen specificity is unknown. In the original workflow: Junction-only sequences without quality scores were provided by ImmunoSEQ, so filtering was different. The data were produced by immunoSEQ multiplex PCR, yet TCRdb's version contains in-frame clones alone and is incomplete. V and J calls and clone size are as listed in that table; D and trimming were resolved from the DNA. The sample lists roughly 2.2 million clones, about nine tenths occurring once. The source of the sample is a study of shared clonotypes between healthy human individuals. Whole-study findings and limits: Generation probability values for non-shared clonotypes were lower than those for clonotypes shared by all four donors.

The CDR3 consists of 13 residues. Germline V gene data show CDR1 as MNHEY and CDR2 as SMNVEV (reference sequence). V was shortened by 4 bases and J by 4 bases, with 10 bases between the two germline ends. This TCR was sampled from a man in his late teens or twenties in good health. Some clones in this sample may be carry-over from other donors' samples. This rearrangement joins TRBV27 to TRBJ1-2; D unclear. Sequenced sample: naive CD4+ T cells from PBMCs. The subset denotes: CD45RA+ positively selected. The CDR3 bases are TGTGCCAGCAGTTCTCATAGCATCTATGGCTACACCTTC. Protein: CASSSHSIYGYTF.